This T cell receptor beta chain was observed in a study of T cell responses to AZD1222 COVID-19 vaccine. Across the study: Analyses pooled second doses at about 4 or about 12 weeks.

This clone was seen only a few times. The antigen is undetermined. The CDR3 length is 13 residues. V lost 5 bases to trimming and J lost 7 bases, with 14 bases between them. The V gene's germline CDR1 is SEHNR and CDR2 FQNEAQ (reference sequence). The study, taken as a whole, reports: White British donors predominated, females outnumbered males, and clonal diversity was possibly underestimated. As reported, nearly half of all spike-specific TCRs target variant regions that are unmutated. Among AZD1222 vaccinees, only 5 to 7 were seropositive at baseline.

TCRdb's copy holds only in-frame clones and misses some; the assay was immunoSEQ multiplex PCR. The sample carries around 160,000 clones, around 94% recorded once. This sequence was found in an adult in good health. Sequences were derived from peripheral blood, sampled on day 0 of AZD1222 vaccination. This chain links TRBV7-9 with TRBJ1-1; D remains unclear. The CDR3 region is CASSPPDRDEAFF. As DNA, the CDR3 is TGTGCCAGCAGCCCCCCCGACCGGGATGAAGCTTTCTTT.